This is a list of T cell receptor beta chains from one sample in a study of cytomegalovirus exposure and HLA in healthy donors. TCRdb keeps only in-frame clones here, not all; method: immunoSEQ multiplex PCR. The data hold some 96,000 clones, with 60% to 80% observed a single time. The sequencing sample was made of PBMCs. The receptors originated from a man aged 55 to 69 in good health and CMV-seronegative. Both conserved end residues are part of each CDR3. The order of the fields is V gene, CDR3 length, clone size, D gene, J gene, CDR3 protein, CDR3 DNA. The D gene is left open where the match is weak. The size field is filled for only some rows; it gives once, few, many or a size class.

V: TRBV5-1; length: 14; size: few; D: TRBD1; J: TRBJ2-7; CDR3: CASSMGQGFYEQYF; DNA: TGCGCCAGCAGCATGGGACAGGGTTTCTACGAGCAGTACTTC
V: TRBV19; length: 15; size: NA; D: NA; J: TRBJ1-5; CDR3: CASSIGDRFNQPQHF; DNA: TGTGCCAGTAGTATTGGTGACAGGTTCAATCAGCCCCAGCATTTT
V: TRBV30; length: 14; size: NA; D: NA; J: TRBJ1-2; CDR3: CAWNSGKANYGYTF; DNA: TGTGCCTGGAATTCAGGGAAAGCTAACTATGGCTACACCTTC
V: TRBV5-1; length: 15; size: NA; D: NA; J: TRBJ1-2; CDR3: CASSPGTGPDYGYTF; DNA: TGCGCCAGCAGCCCTGGAACAGGGCCCGACTATGGCTACACCTTC
V: TRBV7-2; length: 15; size: NA; D: TRBD2; J: TRBJ2-5; CDR3: CASSFKLAAQETQYF; DNA: TGTGCCAGCAGCTTTAAACTAGCGGCTCAAGAGACCCAGTACTTC
V: TRBV7-3; length: 17; size: NA; D: TRBD2; J: TRBJ2-5; CDR3: CASSLRASGRAEETQYF; DNA: TGTGCCAGCAGCTTAAGGGCTAGCGGGAGGGCCGAGGAGACCCAGTACTTC
V: TRBV9; length: 18; size: few; D: NA; J: TRBJ2-2; CDR3: CASSVRWGGRSNTGELFF; DNA: TGTGCCAGCAGCGTCCGCTGGGGGGGCCGGTCGAACACCGGGGAGCTGTTTTTT
V: TRBV6-5; length: 14; size: NA; D: TRBD1; J: TRBJ1-1; CDR3: CASSPYQGASEAFF; DNA: TGTGCCAGCAGTCCATACCAGGGGGCTTCTGAAGCTTTCTTT
V: TRBV7-8; length: 17; size: NA; D: TRBD1; J: TRBJ1-6; CDR3: CASSLARAGGYNSPLHF; DNA: TGTGCCAGCAGCTTAGCACGGGCAGGGGGATATAATTCACCCCTCCACTTT
V: TRBV27; length: 13; size: NA; D: NA; J: TRBJ1-2; CDR3: CASSLRQGNGYTF; DNA: TGTGCCAGCAGTTTACGGCAGGGGAATGGCTACACCTTC
V: TRBV4-2; length: 16; size: NA; D: TRBD2; J: TRBJ2-5; CDR3: CASSQDSLAGGETQYF; DNA: TGTGCCAGCAGCCAAGATTCACTAGCGGGGGGAGAGACCCAGTACTTC
V: TRBV6-6; length: 14; size: NA; D: NA; J: TRBJ2-7; CDR3: CASSPIRVSYEQYF; DNA: TGTGCCAGCAGTCCAATCAGGGTTTCCTACGAGCAGTACTTC
V: TRBV28; length: 16; size: NA; D: TRBD1; J: TRBJ1-1; CDR3: CASTLWGQGRGTEAFF; DNA: TGTGCCAGCACACTCTGGGGACAGGGAAGAGGGACTGAAGCTTTCTTT
V: TRBV11-2; length: 14; size: NA; D: NA; J: TRBJ2-3; CDR3: CASSLASDTDTQYF; DNA: TGTGCCAGCAGCTTAGCTAGCGACACAGATACGCAGTATTTT
V: TRBV29-1; length: 13; size: NA; D: NA; J: TRBJ1-3; CDR3: CSVGASSGNTIYF; DNA: TGCAGCGTTGGTGCCAGCTCTGGAAACACCATATATTTT
V: TRBV6-1; length: 16; size: few; D: NA; J: TRBJ1-5; CDR3: CASSEEVGASNQPQHF; DNA: TGTGCCAGCAGTGAAGAAGTAGGGGCCAGCAATCAGCCCCAGCATTTT
V: TRBV5-6; length: 15; size: NA; D: NA; J: TRBJ1-2; CDR3: CASSGGWVNNYGYTF; DNA: TGTGCCAGCAGCGGCGGTTGGGTAAATAACTATGGCTACACCTTC
V: TRBV5-4; length: 14; size: many; D: NA; J: TRBJ2-7; CDR3: CASSLPGPGADRYF; DNA: TGTGCCAGCAGCTTACCCGGGCCAGGGGCTGATCGGTACTTC
V: TRBV7-6; length: 17; size: NA; D: TRBD2; J: TRBJ2-7; CDR3: CASSSPLAGGSSYEQYF; DNA: TGTGCCAGCAGCTCCCCCCTAGCGGGAGGAAGCTCCTACGAGCAGTACTTC
V: TRBV29-1; length: 14; size: few; D: NA; J: TRBJ1-1; CDR3: CSVPRGRGGTEAFF; DNA: TGCAGCGTTCCCAGGGGCAGAGGCGGCACTGAAGCTTTCTTT
V: TRBV28; length: 15; size: NA; D: NA; J: TRBJ1-5; CDR3: CASSLGGGSNQPQHF; DNA: TGTGCCAGCAGTTTGGGGGGGGGTAGCAATCAGCCCCAGCATTTT
V: TRBV2; length: 18; size: few; D: NA; J: TRBJ2-1; CDR3: CASRALPRTALTYNEQFF; DNA: TGTGCCAGCAGAGCGCTTCCTCGGACTGCCCTGACTTACAATGAGCAGTTCTTC
V: TRBV21-1; length: 17; size: few; D: NA; J: TRBJ2-3; CDR3: CASSKALGDSSTDTQYF; DNA: TGTGCCAGCAGCAAAGCGCTCGGTGACAGTTCCACAGATACGCAGTATTTT
V: TRBV5-5; length: 15; size: NA; D: TRBD1; J: TRBJ2-7; CDR3: CASSSSVTGVYGQYF; DNA: TGTGCCAGCAGCTCGTCCGTGACAGGGGTCTACGGGCAGTACTTC
V: TRBV27; length: 14; size: NA; D: NA; J: TRBJ1-2; CDR3: CASSLSAVTYGYTF; DNA: TGTGCCAGCAGTTTATCTGCAGTCACCTATGGCTACACCTTC
V: TRBV11-3; length: 15; size: NA; D: NA; J: TRBJ1-5; CDR3: CASSSTGVSNQPQHF; DNA: TGTGCCAGCAGCTCCACAGGAGTTAGCAATCAGCCCCAGCATTTT
V: TRBV5-1; length: 15; size: NA; D: NA; J: TRBJ2-1; CDR3: CASNSRPRVSGEQFF; DNA: TGCGCCAGCAACTCCCGCCCCAGGGTCTCGGGTGAGCAGTTCTTC
V: TRBV7-6; length: 13; size: NA; D: NA; J: TRBJ2-3; CDR3: CASSLAGAGTQYF; DNA: TGTGCCAGCAGCTTAGCGGGGGCGGGTACGCAGTATTTT
V: TRBV9; length: 15; size: NA; D: NA; J: TRBJ2-5; CDR3: CASSPWAGALETQYF; DNA: TGTGCCAGCAGCCCCTGGGCAGGGGCCCTCGAGACCCAGTACTTC
V: TRBV7-6; length: 15; size: NA; D: TRBD2; J: TRBJ2-7; CDR3: CASSLDGLAGNEQYF; DNA: TGTGCCAGCAGCTTAGACGGACTAGCGGGTAACGAGCAGTACTTC
V: TRBV7-9; length: 14; size: NA; D: TRBD1; J: TRBJ1-1; CDR3: CASSLGQGSTEAFF; DNA: TGTGCCAGCAGCTTGGGACAGGGGAGCACTGAAGCTTTCTTT
V: TRBV5-6; length: 13; size: few; D: TRBD1; J: TRBJ2-1; CDR3: CASSSDRADEQFF; DNA: TGTGCCAGCAGCTCGGACAGGGCCGATGAGCAGTTCTTC
V: TRBV7-6; length: 15; size: NA; D: NA; J: TRBJ2-7; CDR3: CASSLVRGSGYEQYF; DNA: TGTGCCAGCAGCTTAGTTAGAGGGAGCGGGTACGAGCAGTACTTC
V: TRBV19; length: 12; size: NA; D: TRBD2; J: TRBJ2-7; CDR3: CASSAGGYEQYF; DNA: TGTGCCAGTAGTGCGGGAGGCTACGAGCAGTACTTC
V: TRBV28; length: 16; size: NA; D: TRBD1; J: TRBJ1-6; CDR3: CASRAGTGGGNSPLHF; DNA: TGTGCCAGCAGGGCCGGGACAGGGGGCGGTAATTCACCCCTCCACTTT
V: TRBV27; length: 17; size: NA; D: TRBD1; J: TRBJ1-2; CDR3: CASSPRGTGAINYGYTF; DNA: TGTGCCAGCAGCCCCCGAGGGACAGGGGCGATAAACTATGGCTACACCTTC
V: TRBV2; length: 15; size: NA; D: TRBD2; J: TRBJ2-1; CDR3: CASIKRGGIGNEQFF; DNA: TGTGCCAGCATCAAGCGGGGGGGAATTGGAAATGAGCAGTTCTTC
V: TRBV7-9; length: 14; size: few; D: NA; J: TRBJ2-2; CDR3: CASSQQGNTGELFF; DNA: TGTGCCAGCAGCCAACAGGGGAACACCGGGGAGCTGTTTTTT
V: TRBV2; length: 19; size: NA; D: NA; J: TRBJ2-1; CDR3: CASSEGESKRLIPLDEQFF; DNA: TGTGCCAGCAGTGAAGGAGAATCGAAGAGACTCATTCCCCTCGATGAGCAGTTCTTC
V: TRBV11-2; length: 16; size: NA; D: TRBD1; J: TRBJ2-5; CDR3: CASSLTGGGVRETQYF; DNA: TGTGCCAGCAGCCTCACAGGGGGCGGTGTAAGAGAGACCCAGTACTTC
V: TRBV14; length: 16; size: NA; D: TRBD1; J: TRBJ2-3; CDR3: CASSPPRQGDTDTQYF; DNA: TGTGCCAGCAGCCCCCCCCGACAGGGAGACACAGATACGCAGTATTTT
V: TRBV5-1; length: 14; size: NA; D: TRBD2; J: TRBJ2-3; CDR3: CASSFSGGADTQYF; DNA: TGCGCCAGCAGCTTTAGCGGGGGGGCGGATACGCAGTATTTT
V: TRBV29-1; length: 13; size: NA; D: TRBD1; J: TRBJ2-7; CDR3: CSVIGTGLYEQYF; DNA: TGCAGCGTTATCGGGACAGGACTCTACGAGCAGTACTTC
V: TRBV5-1; length: 20; size: once; D: NA; J: TRBJ1-6; CDR3: CASSLGFGGVMSSYNSPLHF; DNA: TGCGCCAGCAGCTTGGGGTTCGGGGGGGTCATGAGCTCCTATAATTCACCCCTCCACTTT
V: TRBV10-3; length: 12; size: many; D: TRBD1; J: TRBJ1-2; CDR3: CAIRTGDYGYTF; DNA: TGTGCCATCCGGACAGGGGACTATGGCTACACCTTC
V: TRBV19; length: 14; size: NA; D: TRBD1; J: TRBJ2-3; CDR3: CASTGDSISNTQYF; DNA: TGTGCCAGTACTGGGGACAGTATTTCTAATACGCAGTATTTT
V: TRBV11-1; length: 17; size: NA; D: TRBD2; J: TRBJ2-7; CDR3: CASSFSGLAGGFYEQYF; DNA: TGTGCCAGCAGCTTCTCGGGACTAGCGGGAGGTTTCTACGAGCAGTACTTC
V: TRBV6-5; length: 15; size: few; D: TRBD1; J: TRBJ1-2; CDR3: CASTTDRGQYYGYTF; DNA: TGTGCCAGCACCACGGACAGGGGGCAGTACTATGGCTACACCTTC
V: TRBV5-1; length: 14; size: NA; D: TRBD1; J: TRBJ1-1; CDR3: CASSPGQGDTEAFF; DNA: TGCGCCAGCAGCCCTGGACAGGGTGACACTGAAGCTTTCTTT